The rows below give T cell receptor beta chains drawn from one sample of a study of blood T cell repertoires in COVID-19. TCRdb's table, derived via immunoSEQ multiplex PCR, lists solely in-frame clones and lacks some. The table lists nearly 45,000 clones, approximately 86% of them singletons, with approximately 23% in the top ten. Sequencing input: peripheral blood. The receptors here all came from a woman of 80 years or more in a cohort sampled during active or convalescent COVID-19. The CDR3 runs from the conserved cysteine through the conserved F or W. Each record gives: D gene, clone size, J gene, V gene, CDR3 protein, CDR3 DNA. A D gene is named only where the DNA matches it firmly. Size values are once, few and many counts, or a class for expanded clones, and some rows have none.

D gene: NA
clone size: NA
J gene: TRBJ2-7
V gene: TRBV23-1
CDR3 protein: CASSHHGRSQRIYEQYF
CDR3 DNA: TGCGCCAGCAGTCACCACGGCCGGAGCCAGAGGATCTACGAGCAGTACTTC

D gene: TRBD1
clone size: NA
J gene: TRBJ2-1
V gene: TRBV9
CDR3 protein: CASSVAALTGGHNEQFF
CDR3 DNA: TGTGCCAGCAGCGTAGCCGCCCTGACAGGGGGCCACAATGAGCAGTTCTTC

D gene: NA
clone size: NA
J gene: TRBJ1-6
V gene: TRBV30
CDR3 protein: CAWSVSLLYNSPLHF
CDR3 DNA: TGTGCCTGGAGTGTATCGCTACTCTATAATTCACCCCTCCACTTT

D gene: NA
clone size: NA
J gene: TRBJ2-1
V gene: TRBV9
CDR3 protein: CASSVGHLAAEGDNEQFF
CDR3 DNA: TGTGCCAGCAGCGTCGGTCATCTAGCGGCCGAGGGGGACAATGAGCAGTTCTTC

D gene: NA
clone size: NA
J gene: TRBJ2-7
V gene: TRBV6-5
CDR3 protein: CASSSLASSYEQYF
CDR3 DNA: TGTGCCAGCAGTTCCCTTGCGAGCTCCTACGAGCAGTACTTC

D gene: TRBD2
clone size: NA
J gene: TRBJ2-5
V gene: TRBV30
CDR3 protein: CAWSVRTSGQETQYF
CDR3 DNA: TGTGCCTGGAGTGTACGCACTAGCGGGCAAGAGACCCAGTACTTC

D gene: NA
clone size: NA
J gene: TRBJ2-2
V gene: TRBV9
CDR3 protein: CASSPSSNTGELFF
CDR3 DNA: TGTGCCAGCAGCCCCTCGTCGAACACCGGGGAGCTGTTTTTT

D gene: TRBD1
clone size: NA
J gene: TRBJ1-1
V gene: TRBV28
CDR3 protein: CASSFRQGAHVDTEAFF
CDR3 DNA: TGTGCCAGCAGTTTCCGACAGGGGGCGCATGTAGACACTGAAGCTTTCTTT

D gene: NA
clone size: once
J gene: TRBJ1-2
V gene: TRBV15
CDR3 protein: CATSRGEGYGYTF
CDR3 DNA: TGTGCCACCAGCAGAGGCGAGGGATATGGCTACACCTTC

D gene: NA
clone size: NA
J gene: TRBJ2-5
V gene: TRBV2
CDR3 protein: CASSLKTLLSETQYF
CDR3 DNA: TGTGCCAGCAGTTTAAAAACCCTCCTCAGTGAGACCCAGTACTTC

D gene: TRBD2
clone size: NA
J gene: TRBJ2-3
V gene: TRBV11-3
CDR3 protein: CASSLLAGAYSDTQYF
CDR3 DNA: TGTGCCAGCAGCTTATTAGCGGGAGCTTATTCCGATACGCAGTATTTT

D gene: TRBD1
clone size: NA
J gene: TRBJ1-2
V gene: TRBV13
CDR3 protein: CASSLGQGAYGYTF
CDR3 DNA: TGTGCCAGCAGCTTAGGTCAGGGGGCCTATGGCTACACCTTC

D gene: NA
clone size: NA
J gene: TRBJ1-2
V gene: TRBV28
CDR3 protein: CASRRAPWGYTF
CDR3 DNA: TGTGCCAGCAGACGAGCACCGTGGGGCTACACCTTC

D gene: NA
clone size: NA
J gene: TRBJ1-5
V gene: TRBV3-1/TRBV3-2
CDR3 protein: CASSQGGTNNQPQHF
CDR3 DNA: TGTGCCAGCAGCCAAGGTGGGACTAACAATCAGCCCCAGCATTTT

D gene: NA
clone size: NA
J gene: TRBJ2-1
V gene: TRBV5-1
CDR3 protein: CASSLTGAPYNEQFF
CDR3 DNA: TGCGCCAGCAGCTTGACGGGAGCCCCCTACAATGAGCAGTTCTTC

D gene: NA
clone size: NA
J gene: TRBJ1-2
V gene: TRBV20-1
CDR3 protein: CSASNNEVNTF
CDR3 DNA: TGCAGTGCTAGTAACAACGAAGTCAACACCTTC

D gene: TRBD2
clone size: NA
J gene: TRBJ2-3
V gene: TRBV10-2
CDR3 protein: CASKTSGGVTDTQYF
CDR3 DNA: TGCGCCAGTAAAACTAGCGGGGGTGTGACAGATACGCAGTATTTT

D gene: TRBD2
clone size: NA
J gene: TRBJ2-7
V gene: TRBV5-1
CDR3 protein: CASSLEAGPYEQYF
CDR3 DNA: TGCGCCAGCAGCTTGGAAGCGGGACCCTACGAGCAGTACTTC

D gene: TRBD1
clone size: NA
J gene: TRBJ1-4
V gene: TRBV5-4
CDR3 protein: CASSLMGTAELFF
CDR3 DNA: TGTGCCAGCAGCTTAATGGGGACAGCCGAACTGTTTTTT

D gene: NA
clone size: NA
J gene: TRBJ1-1
V gene: TRBV7-2
CDR3 protein: CASSLAGRANTEAFF
CDR3 DNA: TGTGCCAGCAGCTTAGCGGGCAGGGCGAACACTGAAGCTTTCTTT

D gene: TRBD1
clone size: NA
J gene: TRBJ2-5
V gene: TRBV3-1/TRBV3-2
CDR3 protein: CASSLQTGETQETQYF
CDR3 DNA: TGTGCCAGCAGCCTCCAGACAGGGGAAACACAAGAGACCCAGTACTTC

D gene: NA
clone size: NA
J gene: TRBJ2-3
V gene: TRBV6-5
CDR3 protein: CASSYSGGSTDTQYF
CDR3 DNA: TGTGCCAGCAGTTACTCTGGCGGGAGCACAGATACGCAGTATTTT

D gene: NA
clone size: NA
J gene: TRBJ2-3
V gene: TRBV29-1
CDR3 protein: CSVRDFSSTDTQYF
CDR3 DNA: TGCAGCGTTCGGGACTTCTCCTCCACAGATACGCAGTATTTT

D gene: NA
clone size: NA
J gene: TRBJ2-7
V gene: TRBV7-2
CDR3 protein: CASSLSAGEGGQYF
CDR3 DNA: TGTGCCAGCAGCTTAAGTGCGGGAGAGGGGGGTCAGTACTTC

D gene: TRBD1
clone size: few
J gene: TRBJ1-2
V gene: TRBV12-3/TRBV12-4
CDR3 protein: CASKTGQGYGYTF
CDR3 DNA: TGTGCCAGCAAAACTGGACAGGGGTATGGCTACACCTTC

D gene: TRBD2
clone size: NA
J gene: TRBJ2-1
V gene: TRBV4-2
CDR3 protein: CASSPGTSGGYEQFF
CDR3 DNA: TGTGCCAGCAGCCCCGGGACTAGCGGGGGGTATGAGCAGTTCTTC

D gene: TRBD1
clone size: few
J gene: TRBJ1-2
V gene: TRBV7-3
CDR3 protein: CASSLTGDYGYTF
CDR3 DNA: TGTGCCAGCAGCCTCACAGGGGACTATGGCTACACCTTC

D gene: NA
clone size: NA
J gene: TRBJ1-1
V gene: TRBV7-2
CDR3 protein: CASSLVENTEAFF
CDR3 DNA: TGTGCCAGCAGCTTAGTAGAGAACACTGAAGCTTTCTTT

D gene: NA
clone size: NA
J gene: TRBJ1-1
V gene: TRBV7-2
CDR3 protein: CASRSGGIWTEAFF
CDR3 DNA: TGTGCCAGCAGGTCGGGGGGCATTTGGACTGAAGCTTTCTTT

D gene: NA
clone size: NA
J gene: TRBJ1-1
V gene: TRBV11-2
CDR3 protein: CASSFMDRPNTEAFF
CDR3 DNA: TGTGCCAGCAGCTTTATGGACAGACCAAACACTGAAGCTTTCTTT

D gene: TRBD2
clone size: NA
J gene: TRBJ2-7
V gene: TRBV10-3
CDR3 protein: CAISDPGLAVRTEYF
CDR3 DNA: TGTGCCATCAGTGACCCCGGACTAGCGGTTCGTACGGAGTACTTC

D gene: NA
clone size: NA
J gene: TRBJ2-5
V gene: TRBV5-1
CDR3 protein: CASRSQETQYF
CDR3 DNA: TGCGCCAGCCGCTCACAAGAGACCCAGTACTTC

D gene: TRBD1
clone size: NA
J gene: TRBJ1-1
V gene: TRBV3-1/TRBV3-2
CDR3 protein: CASSQAPGTVNTEAFF
CDR3 DNA: TGTGCCAGCAGCCAAGCACCCGGGACAGTTAACACTGAAGCTTTCTTT

D gene: NA
clone size: NA
J gene: TRBJ2-7
V gene: TRBV10-3
CDR3 protein: CQGREQYF
CDR3 DNA: TGCCAGGGGCGGGAGCAGTACTTC

D gene: NA
clone size: once
J gene: TRBJ1-2
V gene: TRBV14
CDR3 protein: CASRKDGGHGYTF
CDR3 DNA: TGTGCCAGCAGAAAAGACGGGGGGCATGGCTACACCTTC

D gene: NA
clone size: NA
J gene: TRBJ1-2
V gene: TRBV5-1
CDR3 protein: CASSLIGAQGVGGYTF
CDR3 DNA: TGCGCCAGCAGCTTGATAGGGGCACAGGGAGTTGGAGGCTACACCTTC

D gene: NA
clone size: NA
J gene: TRBJ2-7
V gene: TRBV6-5
CDR3 protein: CASSTDWSTYEQYF
CDR3 DNA: TGTGCCAGCAGCACGGACTGGAGCACCTACGAGCAGTACTTC

D gene: NA
clone size: NA
J gene: TRBJ2-5
V gene: TRBV12-3/TRBV12-4
CDR3 protein: CASSFRGEETQYF
CDR3 DNA: TGTGCCAGCAGTTTCAGGGGGGAGGAGACCCAGTACTTC

D gene: TRBD1
clone size: NA
J gene: TRBJ1-5
V gene: TRBV6-2/TRBV6-3
CDR3 protein: CASSYSRKPGQGKEQPQHF
CDR3 DNA: TGTGCCAGCAGTTACTCGAGGAAACCGGGACAGGGGAAAGAGCAGCCCCAGCATTTT

D gene: NA
clone size: NA
J gene: TRBJ1-1
V gene: TRBV6-5
CDR3 protein: CASSYGRGRTEAFF
CDR3 DNA: TGTGCCAGCAGTTACGGAAGGGGAAGAACTGAAGCTTTCTTT

D gene: NA
clone size: NA
J gene: TRBJ1-6
V gene: TRBV9
CDR3 protein: CASSVEQPNSPLHF
CDR3 DNA: TGTGCCAGCAGCGTAGAACAGCCGAATTCACCCCTCCACTTT

D gene: NA
clone size: NA
J gene: TRBJ2-1
V gene: TRBV18
CDR3 protein: CASSQDRSNEQFF
CDR3 DNA: TGTGCCAGCTCACAAGACAGGAGCAATGAGCAGTTCTTC

D gene: TRBD1
clone size: few
J gene: TRBJ1-2
V gene: TRBV19
CDR3 protein: CASSNDRDRGYTF
CDR3 DNA: TGTGCCAGTAGTAACGACAGGGATCGGGGCTACACCTTC

D gene: TRBD1
clone size: few
J gene: TRBJ1-5
V gene: TRBV30
CDR3 protein: CAWSGTGDGQPQHF
CDR3 DNA: TGTGCCTGGAGTGGGACAGGGGATGGTCAGCCCCAGCATTTT

D gene: NA
clone size: few
J gene: TRBJ2-1
V gene: TRBV10-3
CDR3 protein: CAISLDFYNEQFF
CDR3 DNA: TGTGCCATCAGTCTGGACTTCTACAATGAGCAGTTCTTC

D gene: NA
clone size: NA
J gene: TRBJ1-6
V gene: TRBV25-1
CDR3 protein: CANKGSSPLHF
CDR3 DNA: TGTGCCAATAAAGGGAGCTCACCCCTCCACTTT

D gene: NA
clone size: NA
J gene: TRBJ1-2
V gene: TRBV5-1
CDR3 protein: CASSLGEVNYGYTF
CDR3 DNA: TGCGCCAGCAGCCTAGGGGAGGTCAACTATGGCTACACCTTC

D gene: TRBD2
clone size: NA
J gene: TRBJ2-2
V gene: TRBV5-4
CDR3 protein: CASSLGTSGASGELFF
CDR3 DNA: TGTGCCAGCAGCCTTGGGACTAGCGGGGCTTCCGGGGAGCTGTTTTTT

D gene: NA
clone size: NA
J gene: TRBJ2-3
V gene: TRBV4-2
CDR3 protein: CASSQDLSTRATQYF
CDR3 DNA: TGTGCCAGCAGCCAAGATCTAAGCACTAGGGCTACGCAGTATTTT

D gene: NA
clone size: NA
J gene: TRBJ1-6
V gene: TRBV12-3/TRBV12-4
CDR3 protein: CASSGGQLQPLHF
CDR3 DNA: TGTGCCAGCAGTGGTGGACAGTTGCAACCCCTCCACTTT